This passage covers 32 T cell receptor beta chains from one sample sequenced in a study of STAT5B mutations in CD4+ large granular lymphocyte leukemia. Produced via immunoSEQ multiplex PCR; TCRdb's table is partial and in-frame only. The data show about 32,000 clones, with around four fifths seen just once and roughly 4.4% held by the top ten. Sequencing used CD4+ T cells from blood buffy coats. The receptors here all came from a human donor in good health.

The chain couples TRBV27 to TRBJ1-1; no clear D. The CDR3 spans 13 residues. Germline assignment: CDR1 MNHEY and CDR2 SMNVEV (reference sequence). Trimming cost V 3 bases and J 4 bases, with 9 bases left between them. CDR3 region: CASSFSVGTEAFF. CDR3 in DNA: TGTGCCAGCAGTTTTTCCGTGGGCACTGAAGCTTTCTTT.

The chain combines TRBV28 with TRBJ2-7; D perhaps matches TRBD2 (5 bases). The CDR3 covers 14 residues. The germline CDR1 and CDR2 sequences are MDHEN and SYDVKM. V was trimmed by 6 bases and J by 1 base, leaving 13 bases between them. CDR3: CASRTAGGSYEQYF. The DNA of the CDR3 is TGTGCCAGCAGGACCGCGGGCGGGTCCTACGAGCAGTACTTC.

This chain connects TRBV6-1 to TRBJ1-2, with a possible D match to TRBD1 (5 bases). The CDR3 is 13 amino acids. Trimming took 9 bases from V and 8 from J, leaving 19 bases between them. The germline V gene encodes CDR1 MNHNS and CDR2 SASEGT. In DNA, the CDR3 is TGTGCCAGTTCCCCGGTCCAGGGCAGCGGCTACACCTTC. Protein product: CASSPVQGSGYTF.

This clone was counted once. V gene TRBV5-1 combines with J gene TRBJ2-2; 9 bases match TRBD2. The CDR3 length is 17 residues. Germline assignment: CDR1 SGHRS and CDR2 YFSETQ. With 4 bases clipped from V and 2 bases from J, the junction kept 9 bases outside the gene matches. The CDR3 DNA reads TGCGCCAGCAGCCCCGGAGCGACTAGCGGTAACACCGGGGAGCTGTTTTTT. Amino acid sequence: CASSPGATSGNTGELFF.

The chain links TRBV7-2 to TRBJ2-7; 10 nucleotides match TRBD2. This CDR3 is built from 16 residues. Germline V lookup: CDR1 SGHTA, CDR2 FQGNSA. The V gene end was trimmed by 2 bases and the J gene end by 6 bases; junction bases not matched to a gene: 10. CDR3 loop: CASSLSALAGAGEQYF. The CDR3 DNA follows: TGTGCCAGCAGCTTAAGTGCGCTAGCGGGAGCCGGCGAGCAGTACTTC.

The rearrangement joins TRBV5-1 to TRBJ2-1; D may match TRBD1 or TRBD2 (6 bases each). The V gene's germline CDR1 is SGHRS and CDR2 YFSETQ. CDR3 length equals 15 residues. V was cut by 1 base and J by 7 bases, with 15 bases left in between. The CDR3 DNA follows: TGCGCCAGCAGCTTGTGGGGAGGAGGACAGAATGAGCAGTTCTTC. It yields the protein CASSLWGGGQNEQFF.

This clone was seen only a few times. CDR3 bases: TGTGCCAGCAGCCCCGAGGGCAGGGCCTACACCTTC. Its protein product is CASSPEGRAYTF. The chain carries TRBV28 and TRBJ1-2; D is possibly TRBD1 (5 bases). CDR3 size: 12 residues. V dropped 6 bases and J dropped 10 bases, with 15 bases sitting between them. Germline CDR1 and CDR2: MDHEN and SYDVKM.

This clone was detected a few times. This chain connects TRBV6-5 to TRBJ2-7; D is undetermined. V was cut by 2 bases and J by 3 bases, with 5 bases left in between. Germline V gene sequence: CDR1 MNHEY, CDR2 SVGAGI. This CDR3 spans 12 amino acids. The CDR3, as DNA: TGTGCCAGCAGTTACGCAGGCTACGAGCAGTACTTC. It codes for CASSYAGYEQYF.

J is TRBJ1-5 and V is TRBV18; D is uncertain. The V end was cut by 2 bases, the J end by 2 bases, with 10 bases between. Germline V gene sequence: CDR1 KGHSH, CDR2 LQKENI. This CDR3 is built from 15 residues. The CDR3 sequence: CASSPSQPGNQPQHF. Here the CDR3 DNA reads TGTGCCAGCTCACCAAGCCAACCTGGCAATCAGCCCCAGCATTTT.

This clone was seen just once. The chain couples TRBV6-5 to TRBJ2-7, with TRBD2 matching over 12 bases. CDR1 is MNHEY, CDR2 SVGAGI, per germline. The CDR3 runs 15 residues. Losses at the gene ends were 4 bases for V and 3 bases for J; bases not matched to a gene: 4. The CDR3 DNA reads TGTGCCAGCAGTTTCAGGACTAGCGGGGACTACGAGCAGTACTTC. It is translated as CASSFRTSGDYEQYF.

The rearrangement uses TRBV19 and TRBJ1-2; D is perhaps TRBD1 (6 bases). CDR3 length equals 14 residues. V was pared by 11 bases and J by 8 bases, with 24 bases between. The germline gives CDR1 LNHDA, CDR2 SQIVND (reference sequence). The CDR3 spells CASSRPGHELGYTF. The CDR3, as DNA: TGTGCCTCATCGCGCCCGGGACACGAGCTAGGCTACACCTTC.

The V gene is TRBV5-1, the J gene TRBJ2-2; D possibly corresponds to TRBD2 (6 bases). Looked up from germline, CDR1 is SGHRS and CDR2 is YFSETQ. This CDR3 region has 14 residues. V lost 4 bases, J lost 5 bases, and 12 bases lay in between. The DNA of the CDR3 is TGCGCCAGCAGCCTTAAACGGGAGACCGGGGAGCTGTTTTTT. Protein: CASSLKRETGELFF. The whole variable domain, filled in from reference TRBV5-1 and TRBJ2-2, reads KAGVTQTPRYLIKTRGQQVTLSCSPISGHRSVSWYQQTPGQGLQFLFEYFSETQRNKGNFPGRFSGRQFSNSRSEMNVSTLELGDSALYLCASSLKRETGELFFGEGSRLTVL.

J is TRBJ2-2 and V is TRBV27; 8 nucleotides align to TRBD1. V lost 5 bases to trimming and J lost 7 bases; unmatched junction nucleotides: 3. The CDR3 is made up of 13 amino acids. CDR1 and CDR2 (germline): MNHEY, SMNVEV (reference sequence). As DNA, the CDR3 is TGTGCCAGCAGTCCCGGGACAGGCGGGGAGCTGTTTTTT. Protein sequence: CASSPGTGGELFF.

The rearrangement uses TRBV11-2 and TRBJ2-1; TRBD1 aligns across 10 bases. The ends lost 3 bases at V and 7 bases at J; junction bases unmatched: 15. The CDR3 has 18 amino acids. Germline V CDR1 and CDR2: SGHAT, FQNNGV. CDR3 coding DNA: TGTGCCAGCAGCTTGAATTCCCTCCGGACAGGGGGAGGGAATGAGCAGTTCTTC. Translating gives CASSLNSLRTGGGNEQFF.

The chain joins TRBV6-5 to TRBJ2-7; 11 bases agree with TRBD2. The V and J ends lost 3 bases and 4 bases, in that order; junction bases with no gene match: 5. This CDR3 contains 15 residues. In germline, CDR1 is MNHEY, CDR2 SVGAGI. CDR3 protein: CASSYLAGGPYEQYF. The DNA of the CDR3 is TGTGCCAGCAGTTATTTAGCGGGAGGGCCGTACGAGCAGTACTTC.

V and J are TRBV9 and TRBJ2-7; 9 nucleotides agree with TRBD2. The V segment lost 2 bases and the J segment 5 bases; nucleotides outside the gene matches: 5. Per germline, CDR1 SGDLS and CDR2 YYNGEE. CDR3 length: 14 residues. CDR3 sequence: CASSVSGRFNEQYF. As DNA, the CDR3 is TGTGCCAGCAGCGTTAGCGGGAGATTCAACGAGCAGTACTTC.

The chain couples TRBV6-5 to TRBJ2-5; no definite D call. CDR1 and CDR2 from the germline V gene are MNHEY and SVGAGI. Trimming removed 3 bases at V and 2 bases at J, with 13 bases between. There are 15 residues in the CDR3. The chain's CDR3 is CASSYGYEEQETQYF. CDR3 DNA: TGTGCCAGCAGTTATGGGTACGAAGAACAAGAGACCCAGTACTTC.

The rearrangement joins TRBV28 to TRBJ2-3; D remains ambiguous. This CDR3 is 15 amino acids long. V dropped 3 bases and J dropped 0 bases, with 10 bases sitting between them. Germline CDR1 reads MDHEN; CDR2 reads SYDVKM. CDR3 protein: CASSFRPVSTDTQYF. The CDR3 region has the DNA TGTGCCAGCAGTTTCCGGCCGGTTAGCACAGATACGCAGTATTTT.

This clone was found a few times. V is TRBV5-1 and J is TRBJ2-7, with TRBD2 matching over 9 bases. Trimming cost V 4 bases and J 4 bases; bases outside gene matches: 6. Germline loops: CDR1 SGHRS, CDR2 YFSETQ. The CDR3 is 14 amino acids. CDR3 in amino acids: CASSQGLAPYEQYF. The CDR3 region has the DNA TGCGCCAGCAGCCAGGGACTAGCCCCATACGAGCAGTACTTC. Together with reference TRBV5-1 and TRBJ2-7, the CDR3 gives the full variable domain: KAGVTQTPRYLIKTRGQQVTLSCSPISGHRSVSWYQQTPGQGLQFLFEYFSETQRNKGNFPGRFSGRQFSNSRSEMNVSTLELGDSALYLCASSQGLAPYEQYFGPGTRLTVT.

The gene calls are TRBV4-3 and TRBJ2-3, with 7 bases identical to TRBD2. The CDR3 loop spans 15 amino acids. Germline values: CDR1 LGHNA, CDR2 YSLEER. Losses at the gene ends were 1 base for V and 6 bases for J; bases not matched to a gene: 7. CDR3 nucleotides: TGCGCCAGCAGCCAAGGAAGCGGGAATGCGGATACGCAGTATTTT. This gives the protein CASSQGSGNADTQYF.

V and J are TRBV19 and TRBJ1-5, with D unclear. V lost 5 bases and J lost 3, with 14 bases in between. This CDR3 has 15 residues. CDR1 and CDR2 from the germline V gene are LNHDA and SQIVND (reference sequence). The CDR3 region has the DNA TGTGCCAGTAGTTTTGGTGGACGGTCCAATCAGCCCCAGCATTTT. Its protein product is CASSFGGRSNQPQHF. Variable domain in full (rest from reference TRBV19 and TRBJ1-5): DGGITQSPKYLFRKEGQNVTLSCEQNLNHDAMYWYRQDPGQGLRLIYYSQIVNDFQKGDIAEGYSVSREKKESFPLTVTSAQKNPTAFYLCASSFGGRSNQPQHFGDGTRLSIL.

The V call is TRBV4-1, the J call TRBJ2-7; 12 nucleotides align to TRBD2. The CDR3 consists of 16 residues. Unmatched junction bases numbered 7, after V lost 1 base and J lost 6 bases. Germline CDR1 MGHRA, CDR2 YSYEKL. The CDR3 loop reads CASSQAYLAGGREQYF. CDR3 DNA sequence: TGCGCCAGCAGCCAAGCTTATCTAGCGGGAGGGCGCGAGCAGTACTTC.

This chain joins TRBV10-1 and TRBJ2-2, with unresolved D. The CDR3 totals 12 residues. V was clipped by 4 bases and J by 6 bases, with 6 bases between them. Per germline, CDR1 WNHNN and CDR2 SYGVQD (reference sequence). This chain's CDR3 is CASSARSGELFF. CDR3 nucleotides: TGCGCCAGCAGTGCCAGGTCCGGGGAGCTGTTTTTT.

This clone was found once. J is TRBJ2-3 and V is TRBV27, with 11 bases that match TRBD2. This CDR3 is 16 amino acids long. CDR1 and CDR2 from the germline V gene are MNHEY and SMNVEV (reference sequence). With V trimmed by 4 bases and J by 2 bases, 5 bases remained unmatched. In nucleotides, the CDR3 is TGTGCCAGCAGTTCCATAGCGGGAGGGTTCACAGATACGCAGTATTTT. This translates into CASSSIAGGFTDTQYF.

CDR3 amino acids: CASSLGGQGYNEQFF. Written as DNA, the CDR3 is TGTGCCAGCAGCTTGGGGGGACAGGGCTACAATGAGCAGTTCTTC. The chain links TRBV5-8 to TRBJ2-1; the match to TRBD1 covers 9 bases. CDR3 length equals 15 residues. Germline V gives CDR1 SGHTS, CDR2 YDEGEE. Unmatched junction bases numbered 1, after V lost 0 bases and J lost 3 bases.

In this sample, this clone turned up once. The chain recombines TRBV11-3 with TRBJ2-1, with D unclear. This CDR3 is 11 amino acids long. Germline CDR1 is SGHNT and CDR2 is YENEEA. The V and J ends lost 0 bases and 10 bases respectively, with 4 bases between them. The CDR3 loop is CASSLDQEQFF. The CDR3 DNA reads as TGTGCCAGCAGCTTAGATCAAGAGCAGTTCTTC. The entire variable domain, with the rest obtained from reference TRBV11-3 and TRBJ2-1, is as follows: EAGVVQSPRYKIIEKKQPVAFWCNPISGHNTLYWYLQNLGQGPELLIRYENEEAVDDSQLPKDRFSAERLKGVDSTLKIQPAELGDSAVYLCASSLDQEQFFGPGTRLTVL.

The chain couples TRBV12-5 to TRBJ2-1, with D perhaps matching TRBD1 or TRBD2 (5 bases each). This CDR3 contains 18 residues. Per the germline V gene, CDR1 is LGHNT and CDR2 is FRNRAP. The V end was cut by 0 bases, the J end by 4 bases, with 19 bases between. In DNA, the CDR3 is TGTGCTAGTGGTTTGGTGGTCGGGACCTCTTCCCTTTACAATGAGCAGTTCTTC. This translates into CASGLVVGTSSLYNEQFF.

V and J are TRBV6-6 and TRBJ2-7; 8 bases fit TRBD1. CDR3 size: 16 residues. With 5 bases clipped from V and 6 bases from J, the junction kept 15 bases outside the gene matches. The germline V gene has CDR1 MNHNY and CDR2 SVGAGI (reference sequence). CDR3 protein: CASSPPRGQPGSEQYF. The DNA for the CDR3 is TGTGCCAGCAGTCCCCCCAGGGGGCAGCCCGGCTCCGAGCAGTACTTC.

The chain couples TRBV5-1 to TRBJ2-1; D is possibly TRBD1 (5 bases). This CDR3 region has 15 residues. The V gene's germline CDR1 is SGHRS and CDR2 YFSETQ. V gave up 0 bases and J gave up 0 bases, with 7 bases separating them. This CDR3 is CASSLDRLSYNEQFF. The CDR3 region has the DNA TGCGCCAGCAGCTTGGACAGGCTCTCCTACAATGAGCAGTTCTTC. The full variable domain, its missing parts supplied by reference TRBV5-1 and TRBJ2-1, is KAGVTQTPRYLIKTRGQQVTLSCSPISGHRSVSWYQQTPGQGLQFLFEYFSETQRNKGNFPGRFSGRQFSNSRSEMNVSTLELGDSALYLCASSLDRLSYNEQFFGPGTRLTVL.

This chain links TRBV29-1 with TRBJ1-5, with 7 bases fitting TRBD1. The CDR3 totals 15 residues. CDR1 is SQVTM, CDR2 ANQGSEA, per germline. The junction had 12 bases not matched to a gene; V was cut back by 4 bases and J by 6 bases. DNA for the CDR3: TGCAGCGTTGGGGCAGGGGGTCCTGGCGGTCAGCCCCAGCATTTT. Translation: CSVGAGGPGGQPQHF.

This clone has just a few counts. The V gene is TRBV5-5, the J gene TRBJ2-2; 9 bases agree with TRBD1. The V gene's germline CDR1 is SGHKS and CDR2 YYEKEE (reference sequence). V lost 0 bases to trimming and J lost 4 bases; unmatched junction nucleotides: 7. The CDR3 spans 17 residues. The CDR3 coding sequence is TGTGCCAGCAGCTTGGGAGTAGGGACAGGGTTCACCGGGGAGCTGTTTTTT. This encodes CASSLGVGTGFTGELFF.

The chain couples TRBV9 to TRBJ1-2, with no clear D. The CDR3 consists of 12 residues. V lost 0 bases and J 8 bases, leaving 8 bases between the germline ends. The germline V gene encodes CDR1 SGDLS and CDR2 YYNGEE. The CDR3 DNA is TGTGCCAGCAGCGTAGGTACCGAAGGCTACACCTTC. This encodes CASSVGTEGYTF.